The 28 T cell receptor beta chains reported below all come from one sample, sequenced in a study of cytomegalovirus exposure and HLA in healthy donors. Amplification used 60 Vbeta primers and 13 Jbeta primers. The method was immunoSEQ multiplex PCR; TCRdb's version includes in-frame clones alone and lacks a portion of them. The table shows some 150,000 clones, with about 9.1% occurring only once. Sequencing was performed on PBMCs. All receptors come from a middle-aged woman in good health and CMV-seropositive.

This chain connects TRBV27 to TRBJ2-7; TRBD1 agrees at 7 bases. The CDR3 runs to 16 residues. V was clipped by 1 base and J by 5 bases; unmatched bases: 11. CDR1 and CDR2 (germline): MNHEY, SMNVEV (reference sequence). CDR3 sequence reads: CASSLLANRDRDEQYF. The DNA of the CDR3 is TGTGCCAGCAGTTTATTGGCCAACCGGGACAGAGACGAGCAGTACTTC.

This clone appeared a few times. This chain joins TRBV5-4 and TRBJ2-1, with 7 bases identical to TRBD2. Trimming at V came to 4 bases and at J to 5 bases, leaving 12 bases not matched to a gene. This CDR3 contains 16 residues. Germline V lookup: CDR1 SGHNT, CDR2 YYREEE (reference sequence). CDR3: CASSAGGGVRNNEQFF. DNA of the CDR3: TGTGCCAGCAGCGCGGGTGGGGGGGTGCGAAACAATGAGCAGTTCTTC.

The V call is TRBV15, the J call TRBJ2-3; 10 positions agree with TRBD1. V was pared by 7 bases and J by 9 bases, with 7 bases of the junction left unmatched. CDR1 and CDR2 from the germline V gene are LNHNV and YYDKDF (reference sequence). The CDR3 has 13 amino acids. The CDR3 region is CATTPGTGVTQYF. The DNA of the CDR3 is TGTGCCACCACCCCCGGGACAGGGGTGACGCAGTATTTT.

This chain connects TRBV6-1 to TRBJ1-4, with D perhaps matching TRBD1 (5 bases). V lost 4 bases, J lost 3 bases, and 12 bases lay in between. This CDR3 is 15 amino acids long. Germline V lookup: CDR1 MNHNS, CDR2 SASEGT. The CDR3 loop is CASSVGGPPNEKLFF. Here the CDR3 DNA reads TGTGCCAGCAGTGTGGGGGGTCCGCCTAATGAAAAACTGTTTTTT.

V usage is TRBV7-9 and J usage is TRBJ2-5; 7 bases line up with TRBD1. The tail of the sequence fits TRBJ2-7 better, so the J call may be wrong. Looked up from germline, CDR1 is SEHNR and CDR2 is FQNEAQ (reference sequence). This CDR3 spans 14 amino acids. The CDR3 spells CASSLGTETYEQYF. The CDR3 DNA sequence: TGTGCCAGCAGCTTGGGGACAGAAACCTACGAGCAGTACTTC.

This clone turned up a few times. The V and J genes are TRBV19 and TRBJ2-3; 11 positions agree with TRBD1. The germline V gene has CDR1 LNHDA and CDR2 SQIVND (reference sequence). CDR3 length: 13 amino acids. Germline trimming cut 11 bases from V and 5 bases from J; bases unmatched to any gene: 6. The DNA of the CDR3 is TGTGCCGCCGGACAGGGGGCGCGAGATACGCAGTATTTT. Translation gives CAAGQGARDTQYF.

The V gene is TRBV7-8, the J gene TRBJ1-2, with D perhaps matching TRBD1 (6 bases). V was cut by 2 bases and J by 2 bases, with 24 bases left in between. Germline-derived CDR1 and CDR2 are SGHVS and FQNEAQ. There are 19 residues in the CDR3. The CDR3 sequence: CASSLPNRAAPDVNYGYTF. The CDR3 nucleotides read TGTGCCAGCAGCTTACCCAACAGGGCTGCACCCGACGTAAACTATGGCTACACCTTC.

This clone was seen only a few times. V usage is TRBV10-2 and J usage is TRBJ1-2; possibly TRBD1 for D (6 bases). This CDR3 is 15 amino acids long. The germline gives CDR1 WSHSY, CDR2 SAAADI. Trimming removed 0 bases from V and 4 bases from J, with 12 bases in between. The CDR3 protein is CASSESRGFAYGYTF. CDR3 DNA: TGCGCCAGCAGTGAGTCGAGGGGGTTTGCCTATGGCTACACCTTC.

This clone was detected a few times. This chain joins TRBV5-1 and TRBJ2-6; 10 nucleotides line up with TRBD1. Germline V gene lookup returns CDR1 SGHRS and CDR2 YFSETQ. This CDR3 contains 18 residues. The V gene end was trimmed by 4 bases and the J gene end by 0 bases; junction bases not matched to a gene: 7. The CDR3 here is CASSQGQGSLSGANVLTF. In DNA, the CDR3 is TGCGCCAGCAGCCAGGGACAGGGGTCCCTCTCTGGGGCCAACGTCCTGACTTTC.

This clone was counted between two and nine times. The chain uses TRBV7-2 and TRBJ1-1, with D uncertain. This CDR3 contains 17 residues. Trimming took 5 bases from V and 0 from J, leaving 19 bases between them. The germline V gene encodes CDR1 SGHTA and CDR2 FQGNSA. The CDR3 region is CASSPRVTTQMNTEAFF. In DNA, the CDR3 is TGTGCCAGCAGCCCCCGGGTCACGACTCAAATGAACACTGAAGCTTTCTTT. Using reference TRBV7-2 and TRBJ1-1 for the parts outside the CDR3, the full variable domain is GAGVSQSPSNKVTEKGKDVELRCDPISGHTALYWYRQSLGQGLEFLIYFQGNSAPDKSGLPSDRFSAERTGGSVSTLTIQRTQQEDSAVYLCASSPRVTTQMNTEAFFGQGTRLTVV.

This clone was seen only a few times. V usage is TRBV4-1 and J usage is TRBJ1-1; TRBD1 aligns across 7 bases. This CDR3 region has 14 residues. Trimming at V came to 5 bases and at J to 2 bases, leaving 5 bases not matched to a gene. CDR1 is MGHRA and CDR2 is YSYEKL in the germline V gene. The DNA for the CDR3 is TGCGCCAGCAGCTTAACAGGGGAAAACACTGAAGCTTTCTTT. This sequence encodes CASSLTGENTEAFF.

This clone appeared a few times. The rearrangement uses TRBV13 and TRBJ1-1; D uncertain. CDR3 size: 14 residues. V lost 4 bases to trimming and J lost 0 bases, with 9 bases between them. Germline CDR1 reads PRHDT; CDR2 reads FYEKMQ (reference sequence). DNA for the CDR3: TGTGCCAGCAGCTCAGGACGGTTGAACACTGAAGCTTTCTTT. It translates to CASSSGRLNTEAFF.

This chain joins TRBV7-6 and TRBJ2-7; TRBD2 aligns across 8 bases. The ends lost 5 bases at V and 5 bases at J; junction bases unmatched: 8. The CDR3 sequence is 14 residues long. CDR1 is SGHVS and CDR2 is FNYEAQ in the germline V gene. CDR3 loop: CASSRETGGHEQYF. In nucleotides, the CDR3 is TGTGCCAGCAGCCGAGAAACGGGGGGGCACGAGCAGTACTTC.

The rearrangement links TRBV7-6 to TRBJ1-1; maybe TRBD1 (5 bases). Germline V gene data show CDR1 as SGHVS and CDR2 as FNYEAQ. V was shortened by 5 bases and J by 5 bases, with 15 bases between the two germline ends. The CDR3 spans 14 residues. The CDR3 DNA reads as TGTGCCAGCAGCCGCGTGGGGGGGGTAACTGAAGCTTTCTTT. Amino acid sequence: CASSRVGGVTEAFF.

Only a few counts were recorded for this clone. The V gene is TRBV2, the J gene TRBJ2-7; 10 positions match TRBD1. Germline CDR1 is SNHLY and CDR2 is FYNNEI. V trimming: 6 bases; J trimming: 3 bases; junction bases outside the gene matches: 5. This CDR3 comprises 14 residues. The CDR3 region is CASRGTGVLYEQYF. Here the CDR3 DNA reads TGTGCCAGCAGAGGGACAGGGGTACTCTACGAGCAGTACTTC.

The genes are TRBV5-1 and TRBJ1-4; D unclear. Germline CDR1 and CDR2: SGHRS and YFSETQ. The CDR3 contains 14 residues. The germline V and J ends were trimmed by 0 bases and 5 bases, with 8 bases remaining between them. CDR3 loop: CASSLGAGNEKLFF. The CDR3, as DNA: TGCGCCAGCAGCTTGGGTGCGGGAAATGAAAAACTGTTTTTT.

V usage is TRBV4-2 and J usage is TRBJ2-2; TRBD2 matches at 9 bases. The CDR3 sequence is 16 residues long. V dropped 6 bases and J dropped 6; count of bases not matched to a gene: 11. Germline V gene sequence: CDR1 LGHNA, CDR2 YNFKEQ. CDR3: CASSQPSGVGPGELFF. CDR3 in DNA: TGTGCCAGCAGTCAACCTAGCGGGGTGGGTCCCGGGGAGCTGTTTTTT.

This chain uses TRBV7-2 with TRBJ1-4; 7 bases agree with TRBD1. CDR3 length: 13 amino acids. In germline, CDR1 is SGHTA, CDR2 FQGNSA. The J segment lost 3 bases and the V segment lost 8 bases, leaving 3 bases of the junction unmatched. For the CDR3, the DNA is TGTGCCAGCTCGACAGGGCCTAATGAAAAACTGTTTTTT. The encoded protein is CASSTGPNEKLFF.

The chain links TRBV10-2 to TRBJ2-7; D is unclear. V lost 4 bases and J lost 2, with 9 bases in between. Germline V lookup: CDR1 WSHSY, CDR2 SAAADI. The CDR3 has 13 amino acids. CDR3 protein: CASSGAGPYEQYF. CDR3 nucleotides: TGCGCCAGCAGTGGGGCAGGCCCCTACGAGCAGTACTTC.

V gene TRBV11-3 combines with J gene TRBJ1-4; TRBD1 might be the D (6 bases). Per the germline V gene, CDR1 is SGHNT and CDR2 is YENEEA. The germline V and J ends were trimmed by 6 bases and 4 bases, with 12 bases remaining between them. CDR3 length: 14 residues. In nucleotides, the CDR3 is TGTGCCAGCAGTCCAGGGGAGAATAATGAAAAACTGTTTTTT. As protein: CASSPGENNEKLFF.

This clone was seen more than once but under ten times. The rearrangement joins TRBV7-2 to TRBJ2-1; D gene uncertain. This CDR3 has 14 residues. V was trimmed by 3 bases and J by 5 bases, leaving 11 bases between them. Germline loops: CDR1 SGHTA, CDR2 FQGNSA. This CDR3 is CASSFRNRNNEQFF. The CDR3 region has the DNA TGTGCCAGCAGCTTTCGAAACAGAAACAATGAGCAGTTCTTC.

In DNA form, the CDR3 reads TGTGCCAGCTCACCGGGACAGGGCAACTATGGCTACACCTTC. Protein: CASSPGQGNYGYTF. This chain uses TRBV18 with TRBJ1-2; 9 bases are shared with TRBD1. The CDR3 is 14 residues long. Trimming took 3 bases from V and 2 from J; bases not matched to a gene: 1. CDR1 and CDR2 (germline): KGHSH, LQKENI.

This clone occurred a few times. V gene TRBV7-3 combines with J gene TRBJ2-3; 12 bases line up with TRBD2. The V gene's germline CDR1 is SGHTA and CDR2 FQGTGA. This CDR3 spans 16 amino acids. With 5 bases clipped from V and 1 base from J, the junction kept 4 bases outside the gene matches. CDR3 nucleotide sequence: TGTGCCAGCAGCCCCCGACTAGCGGGGGGCACAGATACGCAGTATTTT. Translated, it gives CASSPRLAGGTDTQYF.

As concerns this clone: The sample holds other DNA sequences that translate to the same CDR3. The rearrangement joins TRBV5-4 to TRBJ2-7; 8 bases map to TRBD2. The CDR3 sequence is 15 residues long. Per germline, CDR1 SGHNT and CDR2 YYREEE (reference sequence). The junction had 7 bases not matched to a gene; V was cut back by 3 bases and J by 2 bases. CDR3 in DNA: TGTGCCAGCAGCTCCCTCGGGGGGGGAGCCTACGAGCAGTACTTC. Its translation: CASSSLGGGAYEQYF.

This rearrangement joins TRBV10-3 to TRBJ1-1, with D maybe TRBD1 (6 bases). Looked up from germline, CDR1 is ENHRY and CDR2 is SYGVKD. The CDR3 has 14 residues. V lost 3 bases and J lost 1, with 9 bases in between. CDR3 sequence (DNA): TGTGCCATCAGTGACGGGGGGCAGAACACTGAAGCTTTCTTT. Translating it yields CAISDGGQNTEAFF.

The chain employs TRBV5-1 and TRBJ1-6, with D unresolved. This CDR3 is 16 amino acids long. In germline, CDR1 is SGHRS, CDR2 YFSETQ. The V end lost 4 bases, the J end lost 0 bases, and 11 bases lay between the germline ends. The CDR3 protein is CASSREGSSYNSPLHF. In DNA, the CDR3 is TGCGCCAGCAGCCGCGAAGGGAGCTCCTATAATTCACCCCTCCACTTT.

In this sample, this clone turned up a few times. In DNA, the CDR3 is TGTGCCAGCAGCCGAACAGGGGGAGAGGGTCAGCCCCAGCATTTT. It translates to CASSRTGGEGQPQHF. This chain uses TRBV6-5 with TRBJ1-5; 8 bases fit TRBD1. The CDR3 runs 15 residues. V lost 6 bases, J lost 6 bases, and 10 bases stayed unmatched. Germline CDR1 is MNHEY and CDR2 is SVGAGI.

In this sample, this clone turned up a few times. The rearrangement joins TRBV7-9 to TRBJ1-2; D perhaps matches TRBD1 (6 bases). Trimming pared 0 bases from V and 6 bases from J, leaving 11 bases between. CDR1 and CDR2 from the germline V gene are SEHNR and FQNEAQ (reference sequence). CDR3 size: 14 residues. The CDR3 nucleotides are TGTGCCAGCAGCTTAGCCGGGACAATACATGGCTACACCTTC. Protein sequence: CASSLAGTIHGYTF.